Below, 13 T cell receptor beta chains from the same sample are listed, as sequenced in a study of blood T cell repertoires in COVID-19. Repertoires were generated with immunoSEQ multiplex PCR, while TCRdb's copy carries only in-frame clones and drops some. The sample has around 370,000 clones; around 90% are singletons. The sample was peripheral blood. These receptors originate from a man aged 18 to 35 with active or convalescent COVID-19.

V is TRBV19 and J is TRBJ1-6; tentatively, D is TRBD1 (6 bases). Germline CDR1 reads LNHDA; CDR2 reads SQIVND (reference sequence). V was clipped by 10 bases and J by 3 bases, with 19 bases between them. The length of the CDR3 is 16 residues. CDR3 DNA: TGTGCCACCAAGGGCAGCAGGGGTGACTATAATTCACCCCTCCACTTT. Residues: CATKGSRGDYNSPLHF.

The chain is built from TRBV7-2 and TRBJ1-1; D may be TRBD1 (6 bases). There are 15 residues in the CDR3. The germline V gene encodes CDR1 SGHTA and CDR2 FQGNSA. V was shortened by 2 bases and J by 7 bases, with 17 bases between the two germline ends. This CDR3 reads CASSLNQKGVGEAFF. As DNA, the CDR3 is TGTGCCAGCAGCTTAAATCAGAAGGGGGTGGGTGAAGCTTTCTTT.

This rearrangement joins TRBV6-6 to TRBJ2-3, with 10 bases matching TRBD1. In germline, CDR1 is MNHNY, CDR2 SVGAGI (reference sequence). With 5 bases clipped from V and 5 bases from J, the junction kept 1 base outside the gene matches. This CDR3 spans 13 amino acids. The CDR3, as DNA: TGTGCCAGCAGTGACAGGGGGCTAGATACGCAGTATTTT. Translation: CASSDRGLDTQYF.

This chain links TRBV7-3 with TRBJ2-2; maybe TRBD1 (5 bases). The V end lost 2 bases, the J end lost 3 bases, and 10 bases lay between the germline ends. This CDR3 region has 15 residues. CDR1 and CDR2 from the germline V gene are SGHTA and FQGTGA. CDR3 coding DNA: TGTGCCAGCAGCTTAGATGGCAGGGACACCGGGGAGCTGTTTTTT. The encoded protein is CASSLDGRDTGELFF.

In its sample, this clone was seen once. CDR3 in DNA: TGTGCCAGTAGTACGCCGTTTCAACGGGGGGCGGGAGATACGCAGTATTTT. Its protein product is CASSTPFQRGAGDTQYF. This chain uses TRBV19 with TRBJ2-3, with a weak D call TRBD2 (7 bases). Germline-derived CDR1 and CDR2 are LNHDA and SQIVND (reference sequence). V lost 4 bases and J lost 5, with 22 bases in between. The CDR3 length is 17 residues.

CDR3 in DNA: TGCAGCTTTTCAGGAGGAATGAACACTGAAGCTTTCTTT. It translates to CSFSGGMNTEAFF. The genes are TRBV29-1 and TRBJ1-1; no clear D. The CDR3 has 13 residues. The germline V and J ends were trimmed by 8 bases and 0 bases, with 13 bases remaining between them. Per germline, CDR1 SQVTM and CDR2 ANQGSEA. Full variable domain (missing parts from reference TRBV29-1 and TRBJ1-1): SAVISQKPSRDICQRGTSLTIQCQVDSQVTMMFWYRQQPGQSLTLIATANQGSEATYESGFVIDKFPISRPNLTFSTLTVSNMSPEDSSIYLCSFSGGMNTEAFFGQGTRLTVV.

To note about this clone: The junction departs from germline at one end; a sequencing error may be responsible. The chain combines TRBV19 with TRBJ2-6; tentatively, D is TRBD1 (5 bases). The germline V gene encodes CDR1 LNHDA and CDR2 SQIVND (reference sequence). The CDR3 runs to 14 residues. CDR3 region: CAGAATSGANVLTF. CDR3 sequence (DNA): TGTGCCGGCGCAGCAACTTCTGGGGCCAACGTGCTGACTTTC.

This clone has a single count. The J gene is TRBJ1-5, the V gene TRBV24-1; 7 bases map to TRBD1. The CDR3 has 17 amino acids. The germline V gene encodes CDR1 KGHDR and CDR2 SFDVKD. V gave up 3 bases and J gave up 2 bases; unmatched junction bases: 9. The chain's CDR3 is CATSDRDSPWGNQPQHF. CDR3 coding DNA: TGTGCCACCAGTGATCGGGACAGCCCCTGGGGCAATCAGCCCCAGCATTTT.

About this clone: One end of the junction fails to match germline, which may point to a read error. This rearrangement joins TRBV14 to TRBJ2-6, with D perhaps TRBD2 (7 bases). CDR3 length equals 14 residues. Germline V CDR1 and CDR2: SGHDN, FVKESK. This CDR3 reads CASSEVGGANVLTF. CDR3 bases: TGTGCCAGCAGCGAGGTTGGGGGGGCCAACGTGCTGACTTTC.

CDR3 DNA: TGTGCCAGCAGCCGAACGACAGGGAATTTCACAGATACGCAGTATTTT. Protein sequence: CASSRTTGNFTDTQYF. The chain combines TRBV3-1 (or the pseudogene TRBV3-2) with TRBJ2-3, with 7 bases aligning to TRBD1. The germline gives CDR1 LGHDT, CDR2 YNNKEL (reference sequence). The CDR3 length is 16 residues. Trimming removed 4 bases from V and 2 bases from J; junction bases left unmatched: 9.

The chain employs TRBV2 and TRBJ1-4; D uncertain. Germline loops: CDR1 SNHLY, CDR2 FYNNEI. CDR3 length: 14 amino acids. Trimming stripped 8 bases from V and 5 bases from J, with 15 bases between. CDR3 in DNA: TGTGCCAGCGGTAGGGATTCGGGAAATGAAAAACTGTTTTTT. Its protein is CASGRDSGNEKLFF.

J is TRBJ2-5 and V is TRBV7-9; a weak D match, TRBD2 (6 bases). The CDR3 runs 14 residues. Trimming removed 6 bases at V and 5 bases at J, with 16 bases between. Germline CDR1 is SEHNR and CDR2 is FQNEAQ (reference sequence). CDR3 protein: CASRGVGRWETQYF. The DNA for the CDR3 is TGTGCCAGCAGAGGAGTCGGGAGATGGGAGACCCAGTACTTC.

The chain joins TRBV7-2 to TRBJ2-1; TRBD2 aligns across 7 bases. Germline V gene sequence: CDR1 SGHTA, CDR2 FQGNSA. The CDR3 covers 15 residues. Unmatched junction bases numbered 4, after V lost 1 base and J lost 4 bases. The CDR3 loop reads CASSLVGEGYNEQFF. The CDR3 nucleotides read TGTGCCAGCAGCTTAGTTGGGGAGGGTTACAATGAGCAGTTCTTC.